This T cell receptor beta chain was recorded in a study of control samples from healthy donors and cancer patients. Here immunoSEQ multiplex PCR was the method, and the copy in TCRdb shows in-frame clones only, minus some. The sample holds approximately 92,000 clones; 93% are singletons and the top ten take approximately 1.5%. CDR3 size: 15 residues. V dropped 2 bases and J dropped 5; count of bases not matched to a gene: 5. Germline V gene sequence: CDR1 MRHNA, CDR2 SNTAGT. Input material: blood. The rearrangement joins TRBV6-4 to TRBJ2-3; 9 nucleotides line up with TRBD2. This clonotype was sampled from a woman between 25 and 40 years old in good health. The CDR3 coding sequence is TGTGCCAGCAGTGACAAGGCGGGGGGGCAAGATACGCAGTATTTT. Translation: CASSDKAGGQDTQYF.